These 14 T cell receptor beta chains came from one sample sequenced in a study of shared clonotypes between healthy human individuals. Data came from immunoSEQ multiplex PCR; TCRdb stores just in-frame clones and leaves some out. The sample lists about 2,500,000 clones, just over 90% seen once, with roughly 0.15% in the top ten. The sequenced material came from naive CD4+ T cells sorted from blood. Noted subset: CD45RA+ positively selected. These receptors all come from a man between 18 and 35 years old in good health.

This chain connects TRBV6-5 to TRBJ1-5; D possibly corresponds to TRBD1 (5 bases). V dropped 4 bases and J dropped 2 bases, with 12 bases sitting between them. The CDR3 extends over 15 amino acids. Germline loops: CDR1 MNHEY, CDR2 SVGAGI. The DNA of the CDR3 is TGTGCCAGCAGTTCGGGACGCTCTGGCAATCAGCCCCAGCATTTT. Residues: CASSSGRSGNQPQHF.

V usage is TRBV28 and J usage is TRBJ1-5; D gene uncertain. The CDR3 sequence is 17 residues long. V gave up 1 base and J gave up 3 bases, with 16 bases separating them. Germline assignment: CDR1 MDHEN and CDR2 SYDVKM. As DNA, the CDR3 is TGTGCCAGCAGTTTATTTAGGGCGGAGCAGGCCAATCAGCCCCAGCATTTT. Its protein is CASSLFRAEQANQPQHF.

Details on this clone: Other DNA sequences within the sample encode an identical CDR3. V usage is TRBV5-4 and J usage is TRBJ1-1; D gene uncertain. The germline CDR1 and CDR2 sequences are SGHNT and YYREEE (reference sequence). With 5 bases removed from V and 1 base from J, the gap between germline ends came to 12 bases. The CDR3 contains 14 residues. CDR3 DNA sequence: TGTGCCAGCAGTTACCGGGATAAGAACACTGAAGCTTTCTTT. Translation gives CASSYRDKNTEAFF.

The V call is TRBV6-5, the J call TRBJ1-2; D not resolved. V lost 5 bases and J 4 bases, leaving 11 bases between the germline ends. Germline values: CDR1 MNHEY, CDR2 SVGAGI. The CDR3 totals 13 residues. This chain's CDR3 is CASSTGRRYGYTF. In nucleotides, the CDR3 is TGTGCCAGCAGTACCGGACGGCGCTATGGCTACACCTTC.

This chain joins TRBV21-1 and TRBJ2-7; the tabulated D call, TRBD2, remains unverified against the DNA. TRBV21-1 is noted as a pseudogene. The CDR3 covers 12 residues. In DNA, the CDR3 is TGTGCCAGCAGCTACCAGCGGTGGCAGCAGTACTTC. It is translated as CASSYQRWQQYF.

The CDR3 coding sequence is TGTGCCAGCCGGACTAGCCCGAACACCGGGGAGCTGTTTTTT. Protein sequence: CASRTSPNTGELFF. The chain couples TRBV6-5 to TRBJ2-2, with 8 bases identical to TRBD2. The germline CDR1 and CDR2 sequences are MNHEY and SVGAGI. V was pared by 8 bases and J by 0 bases, with 2 bases of the junction left unmatched. The CDR3 runs to 14 residues.

The chain carries TRBV29-1 and TRBJ1-3; 10 nucleotides agree with TRBD1. Per the germline V gene, CDR1 is SQVTM and CDR2 is ANQGSEA. Trimming at V came to 7 bases and at J to 9 bases, leaving 12 bases not matched to a gene. The CDR3 consists of 14 residues. The CDR3 DNA reads as TGCAGCGCCGCCCCGGGACAGGGGAAGGGCACCATATATTTT. This sequence encodes CSAAPGQGKGTIYF.

The CDR3 DNA sequence: TGTGCCAGCAGCCCTGGCGCCTCTCGGAGCACAGATACGCAGTATTTT. Amino acid sequence: CASSPGASRSTDTQYF. V is TRBV7-2 and J is TRBJ2-3; D is unresolved. V dropped 5 bases and J dropped 0 bases, with 15 bases sitting between them. The CDR3 has 16 residues. Germline V gene data show CDR1 as SGHTA and CDR2 as FQGNSA.

On this clone itself: Germline and junction disagree at one end, which may indicate a read error. The chain links TRBV7-7 to TRBJ2-3; 8 bases are a match to TRBD1. The V gene's germline CDR1 is SSHAT and CDR2 FNYEAQ (reference sequence). The CDR3 is 15 amino acids. For the CDR3, the DNA is TGTGCTAGCAGCACCGGGACAGGCCGCACAGATACGCAGTATTTT. It codes for CASSTGTGRTDTQYF.

This chain connects TRBV10-2 to TRBJ1-5; 7 bases are a match to TRBD1. This CDR3 region has 14 residues. CDR1 WSHSY and CDR2 SAAADI come from the germline V gene. V trimming: 5 bases; J trimming: 6 bases; junction bases outside the gene matches: 7. DNA of the CDR3: TGCGCCAGCAGTCGACAGGGTGGTAGTCAGCCCCAGCATTTT. Amino acid sequence: CASSRQGGSQPQHF.

This chain connects TRBV5-4 to TRBJ2-5; D unclear. The CDR3 loop spans 14 amino acids. The germline V gene has CDR1 SGHNT and CDR2 YYREEE (reference sequence). Trimming removed 0 bases at V and 3 bases at J, with 9 bases between. The CDR3 sequence is CASSLGRTEETQYF. The CDR3 nucleotides are TGTGCCAGCAGCTTGGGTAGAACCGAAGAGACCCAGTACTTC.

V is TRBV10-3 and J is TRBJ2-7, with 7 bases identical to TRBD2. Germline CDR1 is ENHRY and CDR2 is SYGVKD. The junction had 7 bases not matched to a gene; V was cut back by 6 bases and J by 2 bases. CDR3 length: 14 residues. The CDR3 loop reads CAIRDGLAAYEQYF. CDR3 DNA: TGTGCCATCAGGGACGGGCTAGCGGCCTACGAGCAGTACTTC.

V gene TRBV28 combines with J gene TRBJ2-7; 8 positions agree with TRBD1. CDR1 and CDR2 (germline): MDHEN, SYDVKM. This CDR3 contains 15 residues. V lost 4 bases and J lost 5; bases outside the gene matches: 10. The CDR3 nucleotides are TGTGCCAGCAGTTCAACCGGACAGGGAACTGACGAGCAGTACTTC. This codes for CASSSTGQGTDEQYF.

In the case of this clone: Other DNA sequences of this sample code for an identical CDR3. The chain joins TRBV6-5 to TRBJ2-5; the D is unclear. Trimming stripped 4 bases from V and 6 bases from J, with 6 bases between. The CDR3 totals 11 residues. Germline V gene lookup returns CDR1 MNHEY and CDR2 SVGAGI. The CDR3 bases are TGTGCCAGCAGTTTAGGTCAGACCCAGTACTTC. Protein: CASSLGQTQYF.